Each of the 3 T cell receptor beta chains below was sequenced from the same sample in a study of identical twins. TCRdb independently ran MiXCR on the 5' RACE reads; one entry per CDR3 protein. The sample includes 600,000 to 800,000 distinct CDR3 sequences, approximately 21% seen only once; the top ten take 4% to 5.5%. The same sample was also used in a study of T cells expressing NK-cell markers.

Sequencing was carried out using PBMCs. These receptor sequences come from a woman aged 18-29 years in good health.

The rearrangement joins TRBV5-1 to TRBJ1-1, with 9 bases aligning to TRBD1. Per the germline V gene, CDR1 is SGHRS and CDR2 is YFSETQ. With V trimmed by 2 bases and J by 0 bases, 2 bases remained unmatched. CDR3 length: 15 residues. This chain's CDR3 is CASSLQGAVNTEAFF. The CDR3 DNA follows: TGCGCCAGCAGCTTACAGGGGGCGGTGAACACTGAAGCTTTCTTT.

The CDR3 DNA reads as TGCGCCAGCAGCTTGGGGACTAGCGGGAGGGCCGGGGTAAATGAGCAGTTCTTC. Its protein is CASSLGTSGRAGVNEQFF. This chain connects TRBV5-1 to TRBJ2-1; 15 nucleotides match TRBD2. The V segment lost 0 bases and the J segment 7 bases; nucleotides outside the gene matches: 8. The V gene's germline CDR1 is SGHRS and CDR2 YFSETQ. The CDR3 is 18 residues long.

This clonotype appeared a single time. V and J are TRBV4-2 and TRBJ2-2; 7 bases are shared with TRBD2. The trim removed 5 bases at V and 1 base at J, leaving 4 bases unmatched. The CDR3 loop spans 15 amino acids. Germline-derived CDR1 and CDR2 are LGHNA and YNFKEQ. CDR3 DNA sequence: TGTGCCAGCAGCGGGGCTAGCGGGAACACCGGGGAGCTGTTTTTT. It encodes CASSGASGNTGELFF.